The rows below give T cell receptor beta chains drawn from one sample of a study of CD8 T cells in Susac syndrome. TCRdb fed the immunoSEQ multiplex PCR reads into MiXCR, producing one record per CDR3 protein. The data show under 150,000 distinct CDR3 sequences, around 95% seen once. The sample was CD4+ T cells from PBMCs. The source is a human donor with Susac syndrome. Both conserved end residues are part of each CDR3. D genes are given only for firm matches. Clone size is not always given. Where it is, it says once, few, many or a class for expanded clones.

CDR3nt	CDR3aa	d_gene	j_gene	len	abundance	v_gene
TGCAGTGCCAAGACCTCAGGGGCCGGGGGCTACACCTTC	CSAKTSGAGGYTF	-	TRBJ1-2	13	-	TRBV20-1
TGTGCCAGCAGTTCTGGGACAGGTCAAAGCTTC	CASSSGTGQSF	TRBD1	TRBJ2-1	11	-	TRBV12-3/TRBV12-4
TGTGCCAACAGTGCTGACAGGGGGCAAATAGAGACCCAGTACTTC	CANSADRGQIETQYF	TRBD1	TRBJ2-5	15	-	TRBV25-1
TGTGCCAGCAGCTTAACCAGGGACCACAATGAGCAGTTCTTC	CASSLTRDHNEQFF	-	TRBJ2-1	14	-	TRBV7-3
TGTGCCTGGACGAGGGACAGGGGGCATGGTGAGCAGTTCTTC	CAWTRDRGHGEQFF	TRBD1	TRBJ2-1	14	-	TRBV30
TGTGCCAGCAGTTTATGGAATCCTAGCGGGAGGATACATGAGCAGTTCTTC	CASSLWNPSGRIHEQFF	TRBD2	TRBJ2-1	17	-	TRBV28
TGCAGTGCCCCTCAGGGTTCGAACTATGGCTACACCTTC	CSAPQGSNYGYTF	-	TRBJ1-2	13	-	TRBV20-1
TGTGCCAGCAGCAACCGGCGTGTGGGGCAAGAGACCCAGTACTTC	CASSNRRVGQETQYF	-	TRBJ2-5	15	-	TRBV9
TGTGCCATCAGTGAAGCAGGAAATACCATATATTTT	CAISEAGNTIYF	-	TRBJ1-3	12	-	TRBV10-3
TGTGCCAGCAGAGCCCAGGGGGACGGCACTGAAGCTTTCTTT	CASRAQGDGTEAFF	TRBD1	TRBJ1-1	14	-	TRBV12-3/TRBV12-4
TGCAGTGCTAACTCAGGCAGGGGGACAGATACGCAGTATTTT	CSANSGRGTDTQYF	TRBD1	TRBJ2-3	14	-	TRBV20-1
TGCAGCGCTTCCGGGACAGGGGGCTTCCAGGAGCAGTTCTTC	CSASGTGGFQEQFF	TRBD1	TRBJ2-1	14	-	TRBV29-1
TGCGCCAGCAGCCAAGCCCTGGAGGCGGCCACTGAAGCTTTCTTT	CASSQALEAATEAFF	-	TRBJ1-1	15	-	TRBV4-3
TGTGCCAGCAGCTTAATTGCGGGAGCGGAGACCCAGTACTTC	CASSLIAGAETQYF	TRBD2	TRBJ2-5	14	-	TRBV7-9
TGTGCCAGCAGCCAAGAAGCCACTTCTAGCGGGATAAGAGAGACCCAGTACTTC	CASSQEATSSGIRETQYF	TRBD2	TRBJ2-5	18	-	TRBV4-2
TGCAGCGTCCGGGACAGACAGAACACTGAAGCTTTCTTT	CSVRDRQNTEAFF	TRBD1	TRBJ1-1	13	-	TRBV29-1
TGTGCCAGCAGTGCGGAGGGTGCATATGGCTACACCTTC	CASSAEGAYGYTF	-	TRBJ1-2	13	few	TRBV2
TGTGCCAGCAGCTTAGCCCGGCTGGAGCAGTTCTTC	CASSLARLEQFF	-	TRBJ2-1	12	-	TRBV7-9
TGCAGCGTTGATACGAGGGAGACCCAGTACTTC	CSVDTRETQYF	-	TRBJ2-5	11	-	TRBV29-1
TGTGCCAGCAGTTTTAATGTGTACGAGCAGTACTTC	CASSFNVYEQYF	-	TRBJ2-7	12	-	TRBV12-3/TRBV12-4
TGCGCCAGCAGCCAAGTGGGGGCTAGCGATCAGCCCCAGCATTTT	CASSQVGASDQPQHF	-	TRBJ1-5	15	few	TRBV4-1
TGTGCCAGCAGCCTTAACAGGAGGGAGACCCAGTACTTC	CASSLNRRETQYF	-	TRBJ2-5	13	-	TRBV12-3/TRBV12-4
TGCGCCAGCAGCCATCGGGACAATGAGCCCCAGCATTTT	CASSHRDNEPQHF	-	TRBJ1-5	13	once	TRBV4-1
TGTGCCTGGAGTGTACGGATAAGAGAGGCCCAGTACTTC	CAWSVRIREAQYF	-	TRBJ2-5	13	-	TRBV30
TGTGCCACCGGGACACTAACGAGCTCCTACAATGAGCAGTTCTTC	CATGTLTSSYNEQFF	-	TRBJ2-1	15	-	TRBV9
TGCGCCAGCAGCCCCCAGCAGGCCAACGTGAACACTGAAGCTTTCTTT	CASSPQQANVNTEAFF	-	TRBJ1-1	16	-	TRBV4-3
TGTGCCAGCAGCTCCCTTCGACAGGGGACTAATGGCTACACCTTC	CASSSLRQGTNGYTF	TRBD1	TRBJ1-2	15	-	TRBV7-6
TGTGCCTGGAGTACAGGGATTACTGGAAACACCATATATTTT	CAWSTGITGNTIYF	-	TRBJ1-3	14	-	TRBV30
TGTGCCAGCAGCCCGGACAGGGGGGGACAACAGTTCTTC	CASSPDRGGQQFF	TRBD1	TRBJ2-1	13	-	TRBV3-1
TGCAGTGCCGAGGATGAAAAACTGTTTTTT	CSAEDEKLFF	-	TRBJ1-4	10	-	TRBV20-1
TGCGCCAGCAGCTTGGATCCAGTCCAAGAGACCCAGTACTTC	CASSLDPVQETQYF	-	TRBJ2-5	14	-	TRBV5-1
TGTGCCACCAGCAGGACTAGCGGGAGCTCCTACAATGAGCAGTTCTTC	CATSRTSGSSYNEQFF	TRBD2	TRBJ2-1	16	-	TRBV15
TGTGCCAGCAGCCAGCGATCCTACGAGCAGTACTTC	CASSQRSYEQYF	-	TRBJ2-7	12	-	TRBV25-1
TGTGCCAGCTCACCATTGGGGGACGAGCAGTACTTC	CASSPLGDEQYF	-	TRBJ2-7	12	-	TRBV18
TGTGCCAGCAGCCAAGGCGGCTCCCCTCGGAATGAGCAGTTCTTC	CASSQGGSPRNEQFF	-	TRBJ2-1	15	-	TRBV3-1
TGTGCCAGCAGCCGACAGGGGGCAGTGGATGAAAAACTGTTTTTT	CASSRQGAVDEKLFF	TRBD1	TRBJ1-4	15	-	TRBV4-2
TGCGCCAGCAGCCAAGAAGGCCAGAACCCTAATTCACCCCTCCACTTT	CASSQEGQNPNSPLHF	-	TRBJ1-6	16	-	TRBV4-1
TGTGCCAGTAGAAGTACCGGGGCCTCTAACTATGGCTACACCTTC	CASRSTGASNYGYTF	-	TRBJ1-2	15	-	TRBV19
TGTGCCACCAGCCGGGGAGATAGGGGCCAAGAGACCCAGTACTTC	CATSRGDRGQETQYF	-	TRBJ2-5	15	-	TRBV24-1
TGTGCCAGCTCAGGACAGGGGTTGGGCGGTGAGCAGTTCTTC	CASSGQGLGGEQFF	TRBD1	TRBJ2-1	14	once	TRBV18
TGTGCCAGCTCACCCAGGGTCCAGGGGACTAATGAAAAACTGTTTTTT	CASSPRVQGTNEKLFF	-	TRBJ1-4	16	-	TRBV18